This T cell receptor beta chain was obtained from a study of T-cell memory formation after mild COVID-19. This clonotype was counted only a few times. The antigen remains undetermined. With a much larger clone just one base away, this may be a read error. MiXCR, run by TCRdb on the 5' RACE reads, gives a single entry per CDR3 protein. The table has about 430,000 distinct CDR3 sequences, under 20% seen once. Germline V gene sequence: CDR1 SGHTA, CDR2 FQGNSA. This CDR3 has 14 residues. Trimming removed 1 base at V and 0 bases at J, with 5 bases between. Findings and caveats of the study: Proof of SARS-CoV-2 specificity was absent for the second-wave clones that crested on day 37.

The rearrangement joins TRBV7-2 to TRBJ2-3; D ambiguous. The receptor comes from a man between 18 and 35 years old who had mild COVID-19 (a few samples of this study predate the infection). Cell type and time point are not known. Material for sequencing was PBMCs or a T cell subset sorted from them (not recorded which). CDR3 sequence (DNA): TGTGCCAGCAGCTTAGTCTGGAGCACAGATACGCAGTATTTT. It yields the protein CASSLVWSTDTQYF.